A single sample is the source of the 10 T cell receptor beta chains below, sequenced in a study of blood T cell repertoires in COVID-19. Sequenced by immunoSEQ multiplex PCR; TCRdb stores in-frame clones only, minus some. The table has hundreds of thousands of clones, more than 85% seen once. Sequences were obtained from PBMCs or T cells enriched from blood (not recorded which). These receptors were taken from a woman aged 45-65 years who had recovered from COVID-19.

The chain uses TRBV9 and TRBJ2-3; 8 bases match TRBD2. Losses at the gene ends were 2 bases for V and 2 bases for J; bases not matched to a gene: 10. From germline, CDR1 is SGDLS and CDR2 YYNGEE. This CDR3 is 17 amino acids long. The CDR3 DNA is TGTGCCAGCAGCGTCTCTTGGCTAGCGGGCTTCACAGATACGCAGTATTTT. This gives the protein CASSVSWLAGFTDTQYF.

The chain carries TRBV5-5 and TRBJ2-1; 8 nucleotides agree with TRBD2. The CDR3 has 19 amino acids. In germline, CDR1 is SGHKS, CDR2 YYEKEE (reference sequence). With 4 bases clipped from V and 2 bases from J, the junction kept 17 bases outside the gene matches. The CDR3 loop is CASSKRARGSGRTYNEQFF. The CDR3 DNA follows: TGTGCCAGCAGCAAGAGGGCTCGGGGGAGCGGGAGAACCTACAATGAGCAGTTCTTC.

The chain joins TRBV28 to TRBJ1-5; D is unclear. The CDR3 sequence is 13 residues long. Germline CDR1 is MDHEN and CDR2 is SYDVKM. V shed 9 bases and J shed 0 bases, with 9 bases lying between them. Written as DNA, the CDR3 is TGTGCCAGTGATGGAGATAGCAATCAGCCCCAGCATTTT. Translating it yields CASDGDSNQPQHF.

J is TRBJ1-3 and V is TRBV7-2, with 8 bases aligning to TRBD1. This CDR3 has 15 residues. Germline V gene data show CDR1 as SGHTA and CDR2 as FQGNSA. V lost 5 bases, J lost 0 bases, and 3 bases stayed unmatched. CDR3 sequence: CASSNDRGSGNTIYF. The CDR3 DNA sequence: TGTGCCAGCAGCAACGACAGGGGCTCTGGAAACACCATATATTTT.

The CDR3 DNA reads as TGTGCCAGCAGCTTAGGGACTAGCGGGAACACCGGGGAGCTGTTTTTT. Protein: CASSLGTSGNTGELFF. The rearrangement links TRBV11-3 to TRBJ2-2; 10 bases align to TRBD2. The CDR3 is made up of 16 amino acids. Germline CDR1 reads SGHNT; CDR2 reads YENEEA. After removal of 1 base from V and 1 base from J, the junction contained 0 bases not matched to a gene. The whole variable domain, filled in from reference TRBV11-3 and TRBJ2-2, reads EAGVVQSPRYKIIEKKQPVAFWCNPISGHNTLYWYLQNLGQGPELLIRYENEEAVDDSQLPKDRFSAERLKGVDSTLKIQPAELGDSAVYLCASSLGTSGNTGELFFGEGSRLTVL.

The V gene is TRBV14, the J gene TRBJ2-2; no firm D call. The CDR3 consists of 12 residues. Germline V gene data show CDR1 as SGHDN and CDR2 as FVKESK. Trimming cost V 4 bases and J 3 bases, with 3 bases left between them. The CDR3 here is CASSPDTGELFF. CDR3 bases: TGTGCCAGCAGCCCGGACACCGGGGAGCTGTTTTTT.

V usage is TRBV27 and J usage is TRBJ2-1, with D tentatively TRBD2 (6 bases). The CDR3 is 19 residues long. Germline assignment: CDR1 MNHEY and CDR2 SMNVEV (reference sequence). Trimming left V 6 bases short and J 4 bases short, with 28 bases between. The CDR3 DNA reads TGTGCCAGCAGCCTTAGGGGAAAGGGTCGACTAGTTACGTACAATGAGCAGTTCTTC. It encodes CASSLRGKGRLVTYNEQFF.

The V call is TRBV19, the J call TRBJ1-2; 7 nucleotides match TRBD1. The CDR3 covers 14 residues. Trimming removed 1 base from V and 4 bases from J; junction bases left unmatched: 3. Germline CDR1 LNHDA, CDR2 SQIVND (reference sequence). CDR3 protein: CASSIGGTAYGYTF. The CDR3 region has the DNA TGTGCCAGTAGTATAGGCGGGACAGCCTATGGCTACACCTTC.

This clone is a singleton in its sample. This CDR3 is also generated by other DNA sequences in the sample. V usage is TRBV18 and J usage is TRBJ2-7; D is unclear. CDR1 KGHSH and CDR2 LQKENI come from the germline V gene. V dropped 6 bases and J dropped 4 bases, with 13 bases sitting between them. CDR3 length equals 13 residues. CDR3 DNA: TGTGCCAGCTCCCCTTCCTCCAGTTACGAGCAGTACTTC. This codes for CASSPSSSYEQYF.

The V call is TRBV29-1, the J call TRBJ1-2; D uncertain. The germline V gene encodes CDR1 SQVTM and CDR2 ANQGSEA. Trimming removed 7 bases at V and 8 bases at J, with 17 bases between. This CDR3 is built from 12 residues. The CDR3 nucleotides are TGCAGCGCTTTAACGGGGTCTGAGGGCTACACCTTC. This encodes CSALTGSEGYTF.